Sequencing of this T cell receptor beta chain was carried out in a study of blood T cell repertoires in COVID-19. Trimming cost V 7 bases and J 15 bases, with 25 bases left between them. The CDR3 loop spans 14 amino acids. Germline V gives CDR1 SNHLY, CDR2 FYNNEI. Clones were read by immunoSEQ multiplex PCR, and TCRdb kept only the in-frame ones, dropping some. The repertoire consists of a few hundred thousand clones, with around 89% occurring once and the leading ten covering roughly 6.3%. The sample was peripheral blood. The source of this sequence is a woman aged 50 to 60 with COVID-19, enrolled during active disease. This chain joins TRBV2 and TRBJ2-1; possible D gene TRBD2, 5 bases. CDR3: CASNAVSLASEGFF. CDR3 nucleotide sequence: TGTGCCAGCAACGCCGTTTCGTTAGCGTCCGAGGGGTTCTTC.